What follows are 18 T cell receptor beta chains derived from one specimen sequenced in a study of multiple sclerosis patients with progressive multifocal leukoencephalopathy. The assay was immunoSEQ multiplex PCR, and TCRdb's table has in-frame clones only and misses some. This sample yields fewer than 35,000 clones, of which 89% are seen a single time; roughly 1.5% belongs to the top ten. Time point in this sample: before natalizumab initiation. Sequences were obtained from PBMCs. All receptors derive from a human donor with multiple sclerosis.

This chain connects TRBV7-9 to TRBJ2-1, with D maybe TRBD2 (6 bases). This CDR3 region has 10 residues. The ends were cut back, 5 bases at V and 10 bases at J, with 6 bases in the middle. CDR1 and CDR2 from the germline V gene are SEHNR and FQNEAQ (reference sequence). DNA of the CDR3: TGTGCCAGCAGCGGACTAGAGCAGTTCTTC. It yields the protein CASSGLEQFF.

Worth noting for this clone: One end of the junction does not line up with germline, which may come from a read error. The same CDR3 can be traced to other DNA sequences in this sample. This chain uses TRBV7-6 with TRBJ2-2; 8 positions agree with TRBD1. Germline V gives CDR1 SGHVS, CDR2 FNYEAQ. The CDR3 extends over 15 amino acids. Written as DNA, the CDR3 is TGTGCCAGCAGCAGTAGACAGGGGAACACCGGGGAACTGTTTTTT. Translated: CASSSRQGNTGELFF.

Notes on this clone: This same CDR3 is encoded by further DNA sequences in the sample. The genes are TRBV9 and TRBJ1-1; 8 positions match TRBD1. Germline V lookup: CDR1 SGDLS, CDR2 YYNGEE. J lost 1 base, V lost 2 bases, and 10 bases had no gene match. CDR3 length equals 17 residues. The CDR3 sequence: CASSVGGTGGANTEAFF. As DNA, the CDR3 is TGTGCCAGCAGCGTCGGGGGAACAGGGGGAGCGAACACTGAAGCTTTCTTT.

V gene TRBV19 combines with J gene TRBJ2-1; D assignment may be TRBD1 or TRBD2 (6 bases each). Germline-derived CDR1 and CDR2 are LNHDA and SQIVND (reference sequence). Between the trimmed V and J ends, which lost 4 bases and 8 bases, there was a span of 21 bases. This CDR3 comprises 16 residues. The DNA of the CDR3 is TGTGCCAGTAGTACCCGGAATGGGGGGCCCGGACATGAGCAGTTCTTC. It codes for CASSTRNGGPGHEQFF.

The CDR3 is CSVVPGNYGYTF. CDR3 sequence (DNA): TGCAGCGTTGTCCCGGGGAACTATGGCTACACCTTC. The V call is TRBV29-1, the J call TRBJ1-2; no reliable D call. Germline lookup yields CDR1 SQVTM and CDR2 ANQGSEA. Trimming cost V 4 bases and J 2 bases, with 8 bases left between them. This CDR3 has 12 amino acids.

This chain uses TRBV5-6 with TRBJ2-7, with a tentative D call TRBD1 (6 bases). CDR3 length equals 14 residues. Per germline, CDR1 SGHDT and CDR2 YYEEEE. Trimming took off 0 bases at V and 3 bases at J, with 10 bases between the two ends. CDR3 nucleotide sequence: TGTGCCAGCAGCTTGGTCAGGGGAATCTACGAGCAGTACTTC. This codes for CASSLVRGIYEQYF.

V is TRBV7-9 and J is TRBJ1-1, with D hard to call. The CDR3 runs to 13 residues. Per germline, CDR1 SEHNR and CDR2 FQNEAQ (reference sequence). Between the trimmed V and J ends, which lost 8 bases and 5 bases, there was a span of 15 bases. The DNA for the CDR3 is TGTGCCAGCTCCCCGTTAGGCGGGACTGAAGCTTTCTTT. This gives the protein CASSPLGGTEAFF.

The V gene is TRBV5-1, the J gene TRBJ2-7; 7 bases match TRBD2. The CDR3 is 14 amino acids. J was trimmed by 7 bases and V by 5 bases; bases with no gene match: 12. CDR1 SGHRS and CDR2 YFSETQ come from the germline V gene. The CDR3 sequence: CASRPTGGRGEQYF. The CDR3, as DNA: TGCGCCAGCAGGCCCACCGGCGGGAGAGGTGAGCAGTACTTC.

The chain links TRBV5-4 to TRBJ1-2; D is unclear. Trimming removed 3 bases from V and 14 bases from J, with 17 bases in between. In germline, CDR1 is SGHNT, CDR2 YYREEE (reference sequence). This CDR3 spans 12 amino acids. The chain's CDR3 is CASSYGPAEKTF. CDR3 coding DNA: TGTGCCAGCAGCTACGGGCCAGCCGAAAAAACCTTC.

This chain links TRBV2 with TRBJ1-3; the D is unclear. Germline CDR1 and CDR2: SNHLY and FYNNEI. This CDR3 is built from 15 residues. Trimming took 7 bases from V and 0 from J, leaving 13 bases between them. The CDR3 DNA follows: TGTGCCAGCAAGGAACAGTTCCCCTCTGGAAACACCATATATTTT. It is translated as CASKEQFPSGNTIYF.

The chain carries TRBV4-3 and TRBJ1-2; D gene ambiguous. Germline V lookup: CDR1 LGHNA, CDR2 YSLEER. The V end lost 0 bases, the J end lost 7 bases, and 18 bases lay between the germline ends. This CDR3 region has 16 residues. In DNA, the CDR3 is TGCGCCAGCAGCCAAGATAGTGGCGGTGGGTTACGTGGCTACACCTTC. Encoded protein: CASSQDSGGGLRGYTF.

V is TRBV10-3 and J is TRBJ1-1; D not certain. V was pared by 6 bases and J by 1 base, with 3 bases between. CDR1 and CDR2 from the germline V gene are ENHRY and SYGVKD. CDR3 size: 11 residues. CDR3 DNA sequence: TGTGCCATCAGGAAGAACACTGAAGCTTTCTTT. This encodes CAIRKNTEAFF.

The V and J genes are TRBV12-5 and TRBJ1-1, with a weak D call TRBD1 (5 bases). V lost 5 bases, J lost 2 bases, and 15 bases lay in between. This CDR3 region has 15 residues. CDR1 is LGHNT, CDR2 FRNRAP, per germline. CDR3 region: CASGPPRTLNTEAFF. CDR3 coding DNA: TGTGCTAGTGGTCCTCCCCGGACACTTAACACTGAAGCTTTCTTT.

This clone is a singleton in its sample. This rearrangement joins TRBV30 to TRBJ2-5, with TRBD2 matching over 12 bases. The J call may be mistaken, given a closer DNA end match to TRBJ2-7. The CDR3 has 19 residues. The V gene's germline CDR1 is GTSNPN and CDR2 SVGIG (reference sequence). The CDR3 nucleotides read TGTGCCCGGGCGGGGTATCCGGGACTAGCGGGCTGCATCGCCTACGAGCAGTACTTC. It encodes CARAGYPGLAGCIAYEQYF.

V and J are TRBV7-2 and TRBJ2-1, with TRBD2 matching over 7 bases. This CDR3 is 14 amino acids long. The germline V gene has CDR1 SGHTA and CDR2 FQGNSA. V shed 6 bases, J shed 7 bases, and the junction held 9 bases outside the gene matches. The CDR3 is CASRMGGRSNEQFF. CDR3 DNA: TGTGCCAGCAGGATGGGCGGGAGAAGTAATGAGCAGTTCTTC.

This chain links TRBV19 with TRBJ1-6, with D hard to call. Germline-derived CDR1 and CDR2 are LNHDA and SQIVND (reference sequence). V was trimmed by 4 bases and J by 11 bases, leaving 9 bases between them. The CDR3 runs to 12 residues. The CDR3 DNA sequence: TGTGCCAGTAGTACGAGGGTCCCACCCCTCCACTTT. This translates into CASSTRVPPLHF.

The chain recombines TRBV27 with TRBJ2-7; 7 nucleotides align to TRBD2. This CDR3 spans 14 amino acids. Germline CDR1 reads MNHEY; CDR2 reads SMNVEV (reference sequence). The junction had 10 bases not matched to a gene; V was cut back by 5 bases and J by 6 bases. CDR3 coding DNA: TGTGCCAGCAGTCCACCGGGACCGGGGGGCGAGCAGTACTTC. Amino acids: CASSPPGPGGEQYF.

This chain joins TRBV19 and TRBJ1-4, with D uncertain. The CDR3 runs to 14 residues. V was trimmed by 5 bases and J by 3 bases, leaving 10 bases between them. CDR1 LNHDA and CDR2 SQIVND come from the germline V gene (reference sequence). Here the CDR3 DNA reads TGTGCCAGTAGTCCAGTAGGAGCTAATGAAAAACTGTTTTTT. Amino acid sequence: CASSPVGANEKLFF.